A single T cell receptor beta chain is shown here with its context. Germline CDR1 and CDR2: LNHDA and SQIVND (reference sequence). The CDR3 covers 14 residues. The V end lost 4 bases, the J end lost 6 bases, and 12 bases lay between the germline ends. Original analysis: Nucleated cell number was recorded as an estimate derived from reference gene primer amplification. Clones were sequenced by immunoSEQ multiplex PCR, and TCRdb holds only the in-frame ones, with some missing. V and J calls plus clone size are reproduced from that table; the DNA served to infer D and trimming. This sample has more than 90,000 clones, with less than 80% found just once. These data come from a study of blood T cell repertoires in COVID-19. Study summary: The United States, Italy and Spain supplied acute and convalescent COVID-19 samples. Sources were T cells, B-cell-depleted T cells, or PBMCs; the material itself was cDNA or gDNA.

The specimen was peripheral blood. This clonotype was obtained from a man between 50 and 59 years old with acute or convalescent COVID-19. The rearrangement joins TRBV19 to TRBJ1-4, with D possibly TRBD1 on 6 matching bases. CDR3 sequence reads: CASSTQGGDEKLFF. CDR3 bases: TGTGCCAGTAGTACACAGGGAGGGGATGAAAAACTGTTTTTT.